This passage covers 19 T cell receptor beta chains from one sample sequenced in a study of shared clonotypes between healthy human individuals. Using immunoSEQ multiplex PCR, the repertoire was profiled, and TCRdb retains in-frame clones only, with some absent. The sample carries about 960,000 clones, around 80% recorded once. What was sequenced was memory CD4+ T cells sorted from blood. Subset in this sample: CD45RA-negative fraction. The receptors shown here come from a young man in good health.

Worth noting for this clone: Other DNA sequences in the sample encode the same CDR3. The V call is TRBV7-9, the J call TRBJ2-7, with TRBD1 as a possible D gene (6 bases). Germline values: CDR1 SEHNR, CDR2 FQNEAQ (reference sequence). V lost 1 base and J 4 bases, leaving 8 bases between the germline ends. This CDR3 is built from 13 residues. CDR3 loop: CASSLEGGYEQYF. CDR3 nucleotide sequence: TGTGCCAGCAGCTTAGAAGGGGGATACGAGCAGTACTTC.

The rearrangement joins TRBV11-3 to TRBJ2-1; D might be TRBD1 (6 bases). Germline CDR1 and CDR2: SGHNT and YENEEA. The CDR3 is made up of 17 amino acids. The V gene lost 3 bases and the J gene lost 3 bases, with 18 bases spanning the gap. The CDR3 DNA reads TGTGCCAGCAGCTTTCAGGGGACACAACTTTTCTACAATGAGCAGTTCTTC. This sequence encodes CASSFQGTQLFYNEQFF.

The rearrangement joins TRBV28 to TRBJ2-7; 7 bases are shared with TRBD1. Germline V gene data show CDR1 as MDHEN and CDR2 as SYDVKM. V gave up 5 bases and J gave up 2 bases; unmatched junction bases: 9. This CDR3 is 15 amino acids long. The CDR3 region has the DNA TGTGCCAGCAGTACAGCCGGGACAGATGCCTACGAGCAGTACTTC. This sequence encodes CASSTAGTDAYEQYF.

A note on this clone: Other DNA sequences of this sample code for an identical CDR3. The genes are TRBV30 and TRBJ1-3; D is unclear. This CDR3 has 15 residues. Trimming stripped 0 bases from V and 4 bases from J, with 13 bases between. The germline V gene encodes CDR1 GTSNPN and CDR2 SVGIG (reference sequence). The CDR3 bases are TGTGCCTGGAGTGTATCGGGTCGCCGGGGAAACACCATATATTTT. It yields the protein CAWSVSGRRGNTIYF.

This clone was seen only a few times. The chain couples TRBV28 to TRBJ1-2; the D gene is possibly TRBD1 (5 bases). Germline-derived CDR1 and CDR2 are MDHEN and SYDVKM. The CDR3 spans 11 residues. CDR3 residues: CATGGFSGYTF. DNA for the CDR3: TGTGCAACGGGGGGTTTTAGTGGCTACACCTTC.

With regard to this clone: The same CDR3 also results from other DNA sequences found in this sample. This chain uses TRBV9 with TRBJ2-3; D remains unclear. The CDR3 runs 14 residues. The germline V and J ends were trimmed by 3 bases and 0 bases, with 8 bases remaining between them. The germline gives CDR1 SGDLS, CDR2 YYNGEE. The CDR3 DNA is TGTGCCAGCAGCGGGGGAACTAGCACAGATACGCAGTATTTT. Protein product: CASSGGTSTDTQYF.

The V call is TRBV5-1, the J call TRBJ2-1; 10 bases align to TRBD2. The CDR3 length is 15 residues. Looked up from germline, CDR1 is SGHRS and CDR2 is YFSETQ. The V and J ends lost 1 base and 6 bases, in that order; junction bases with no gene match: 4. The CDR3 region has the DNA TGCGCCAGCAGCTTGTCCGGGACTAGCGTCAATGAGCAGTTCTTC. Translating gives CASSLSGTSVNEQFF.

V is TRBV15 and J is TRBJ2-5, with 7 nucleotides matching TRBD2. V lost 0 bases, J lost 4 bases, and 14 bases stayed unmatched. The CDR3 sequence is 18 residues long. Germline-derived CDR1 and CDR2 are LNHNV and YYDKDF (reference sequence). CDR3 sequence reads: CATSRDYVRPGGGETQYF. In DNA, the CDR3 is TGTGCCACCAGCAGAGATTACGTTCGTCCTGGCGGGGGAGAGACCCAGTACTTC.

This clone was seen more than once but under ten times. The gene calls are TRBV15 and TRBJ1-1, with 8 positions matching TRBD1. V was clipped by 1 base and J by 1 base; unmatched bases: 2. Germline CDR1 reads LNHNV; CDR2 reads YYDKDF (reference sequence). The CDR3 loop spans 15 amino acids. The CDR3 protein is CATSRGQGPNTEAFF. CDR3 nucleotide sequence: TGTGCCACCAGCAGAGGACAGGGGCCGAACACTGAAGCTTTCTTT.

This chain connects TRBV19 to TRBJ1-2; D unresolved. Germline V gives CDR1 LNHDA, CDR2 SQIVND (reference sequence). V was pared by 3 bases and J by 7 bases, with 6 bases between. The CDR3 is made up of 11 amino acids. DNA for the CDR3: TGTGCCAGTAGTATTGGGTTTGGCTACACCTTC. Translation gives CASSIGFGYTF.

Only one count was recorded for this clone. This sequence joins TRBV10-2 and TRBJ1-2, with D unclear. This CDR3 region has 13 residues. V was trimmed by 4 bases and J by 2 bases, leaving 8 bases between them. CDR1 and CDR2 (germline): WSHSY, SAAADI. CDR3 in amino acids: CASSGGENYGYTF. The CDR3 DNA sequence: TGCGCCAGCAGTGGGGGAGAAAACTATGGCTACACCTTC.

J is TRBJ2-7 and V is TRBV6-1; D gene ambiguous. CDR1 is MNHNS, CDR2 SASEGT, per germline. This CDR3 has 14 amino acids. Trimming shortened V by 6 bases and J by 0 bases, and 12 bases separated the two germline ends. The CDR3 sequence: CASSYFDGSYEQYF. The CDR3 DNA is TGTGCCAGCAGCTATTTCGACGGCTCCTACGAGCAGTACTTC.

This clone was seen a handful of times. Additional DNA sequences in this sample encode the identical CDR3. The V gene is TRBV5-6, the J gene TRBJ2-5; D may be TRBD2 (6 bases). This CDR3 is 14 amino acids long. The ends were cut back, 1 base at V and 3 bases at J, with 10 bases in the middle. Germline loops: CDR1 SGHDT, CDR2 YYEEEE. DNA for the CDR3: TGTGCCAGCAGCTTGTTGTCGGGGGAAGAGACCCAGTACTTC. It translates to CASSLLSGEETQYF.

The CDR3 loop reads CARSPHWRGNHGDNEQFF. The CDR3 DNA reads as TGTGCCAGAAGCCCCCACTGGCGGGGGAACCACGGGGACAATGAGCAGTTCTTC. V usage is TRBV7-5 and J usage is TRBJ2-1; the table names TRBD2, a call not compared with the DNA. TRBV7-5 is a known pseudogene. This CDR3 comprises 18 residues.

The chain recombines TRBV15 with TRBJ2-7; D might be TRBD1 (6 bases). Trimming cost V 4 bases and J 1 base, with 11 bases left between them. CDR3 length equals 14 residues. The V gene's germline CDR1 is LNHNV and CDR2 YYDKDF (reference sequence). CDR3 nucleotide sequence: TGTGCCACCAGCACCTTTACAGGGTCCTACGAGCAGTACTTC. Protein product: CATSTFTGSYEQYF.

CDR3 sequence (DNA): TGTGCCAGCAGGCCTCCGCTTATGGGGGAGACCCAGTACTTC. This translates into CASRPPLMGETQYF. The genes are TRBV25-1 and TRBJ2-5; D gene ambiguous. The germline V gene has CDR1 MGHDK and CDR2 SYGVNS. This CDR3 comprises 14 residues. V lost 6 bases and J lost 5, with 16 bases in between.

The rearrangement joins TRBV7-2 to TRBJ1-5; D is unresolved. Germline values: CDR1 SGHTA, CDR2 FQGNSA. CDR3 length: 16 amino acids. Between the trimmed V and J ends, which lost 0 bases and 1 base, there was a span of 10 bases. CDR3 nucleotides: TGTGCCAGCAGCTTAGCCCCATTCCCCAGCAATCAGCCCCAGCATTTT. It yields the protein CASSLAPFPSNQPQHF.

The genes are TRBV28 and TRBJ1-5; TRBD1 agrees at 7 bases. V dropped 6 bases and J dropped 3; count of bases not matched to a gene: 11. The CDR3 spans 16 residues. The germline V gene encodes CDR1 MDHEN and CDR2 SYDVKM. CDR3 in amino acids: CASSTEGAGFNQPQHF. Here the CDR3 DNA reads TGTGCCAGCAGCACTGAGGGGGCGGGTTTCAATCAGCCCCAGCATTTT.

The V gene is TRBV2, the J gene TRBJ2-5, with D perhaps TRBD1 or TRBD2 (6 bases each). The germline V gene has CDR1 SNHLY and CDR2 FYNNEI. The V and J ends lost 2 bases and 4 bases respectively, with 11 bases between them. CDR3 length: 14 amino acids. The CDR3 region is CASSESRGAETQYF. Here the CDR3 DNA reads TGTGCCAGCAGTGAATCTAGGGGGGCAGAGACCCAGTACTTC.